A single T cell receptor (beta chain) is shown here with its context. This clone's antigen is unknown. The data were taken from a study of cytomegalovirus exposure and HLA in healthy donors (dated by TCRdb to the late 2010s). Looking at the study overall: An earlier analysis of roughly 570 of the donors reported 276 Gb of sequence data and around 110 million unique TCR beta sequences obtained from around 190 million T cells. HLA typing covered class I and class II loci at four-digit resolution. Rather than using new phenotypic data, the later analysis identified candidate immune exposures from TCR beta sequences and from how often those sequences occurred across donors. Besides the first cohort of 500 to 700 subjects, a separate validation cohort made up of over 100 different subjects was used. Alongside the repertoire data, information on donor age, sex, ethnicity and CMV serostatus was compiled. Typing coverage varied by locus: about 620-640 donors for A, B, C, DRB1 and DQB1; around 560 for DQA1; around 570 for DPA1; 400 to 480 for DPB1. Roughly 290 gigabases of sequencing data and approximately 91 million unique TCR sequences made up an early release that covered 500 to 700 HLA-typed donors. Genome-wide SNP genotypes for about 55% of the roughly 670 donors were used in a later genetic analysis, which treated that subset as a discovery cohort. A later analysis re-examined previously published TCR beta repertoires from about 670 donors and added high-resolution HLA genotyping to investigate patterns of TCR occurrence. Of the roughly 400 genotyped donors, 81% were placed in the genetic ancestry cluster associated with self-reported Caucasian donors. In an earlier analysis of around 540 of the donors, high-throughput TCR beta sequencing was used to judge whether each TCR beta V gene segment behaved as functional or pseudogenic. Among about 360 genotyped donors of the cohort, an average of about 240,000 unique TCR beta nucleotide sequences were sequenced per donor, roughly a sixth of them non-productive. The study used immunosequencing to profile the T cell repertoires of under 700 subjects and linked those repertoires to cytomegalovirus serostatus. The aim of the study was to test whether cataloging public T cell receptors could identify signatures of past pathogen exposure. Every repertoire in the discovery cohort had been generated on one and the same sequencing platform. Four to six DR-DQ haplotypes were handled as single units for association and clustering, since linkage in the cohort was strong. To predict cytomegalovirus infection status, the study brought together high-throughput TCR immunosequencing, statistical association of individual TCRs with disease status, and machine learning. Overall study results and their limits: Compared with the roughly 720-donor mean, donors in an Asian-associated ancestry cluster had fewer N-insertions in productive TCRs, according to a later genetic analysis. Because HLA typing was missing for some donors at each locus, association tests included only the typed subset. Several of the top co-occurrence clusters appeared to be linked to parvovirus B19, influenza, CMV and Epstein-Barr virus, according to a later analysis. In this cohort, only TCR beta chains were sequenced, and detectable features were limited by the absence of alpha or paired-chain data. The classifier was reported to diagnose cytomegalovirus status with high specificity and sensitivity in both the original and validation cohorts. The presence/absence analyses assumed that sequencing depth was roughly uniform across donors, and that assumption may not be true. Strong co-occurrence of HLA alleles, especially DR and DQ, made assigning TCR associations to individual alleles difficult. An earlier analysis of around 540 of the donors showed that most TCR beta V segments appeared in productive rearrangements either about 87% or about 30% of the time, which broadly matched IMGT annotations. In a later analysis, HLA-associated TCR beta chains were found to be more clonally expanded and to have lower generation probabilities than equally common non-associated chains. A further reported finding was that TCR beta sequences accurately predicted the HLA-A and HLA-B alleles for most subjects in the first cohort. A later genetic analysis associated a missense DCLRE1C variant with V-gene and J-gene trimming of TCR beta chains, and an independent cohort replicated the association. The sequencing pipeline was judged likely to have produced a cluster of highly shared sequence variants as a technical artifact. A few of the identified cytomegalovirus-associated TCR beta chains were confirmed in vitro to be specific for cytomegalovirus antigens. Most CMV-associated TCR beta chains appeared to be HLA-restricted in a later analysis, and the HLA associations seemed to be driven largely by CMV exposure. The study gave a list of 150 to 200 TCR beta chains associated with cytomegalovirus. Across donors, most TCR sequences were observed very rarely, whereas some public TCRs were present in many individuals. Immune exposure information for the cohort was limited to CMV serostatus. Correlated functional status among segregating V segments might be attributable to linkage disequilibrium, but an unknown experimental factor could not be ruled out. In a later analysis, some 17,000 TCR beta sequences were associated with specific HLA alleles at a false discovery rate of 0.05. Some IMGT-functional V segments, including TRBV6-2 and TRBV6-3, could not be told apart with the 87-base-pair reads, so those segments were excluded. The authors suggested that the approach could potentially be generalized to other disease states and immunological phenotypes. According to a later analysis, TCR association rates differed among HLA loci, with DRB1 alleles showing the most associated TCRs and HLA-C alleles showing the fewest. The earlier analysis of around 600 of the donors excluded around 17 rarely observed V segments, including chromosome 9 orphons, because counts were too low.

The library was made by the immunoSEQ multiplex PCR assay. For the multiplex PCR, a mixture combining 60 forward primers for TCR Vbeta segments and 13 reverse primers for TCR Jbeta segments was used. A multiplex PCR assay on genomic DNA amplified the CDR3 region of rearranged TCR beta genes. On the Illumina HiSeq System, the amplified TCR beta libraries were sequenced as 87-base-pair reads. The authors' analysis ran thus. In a later analysis, 80 million or so unique TCR beta chains were counted across the 650 to 700 repertoires, and roughly 11 million of these chains were shared by at least two donors. To remove PCR and sequencing errors, raw reads were error-corrected and collapsed into unique sequences using a nearest-neighbor algorithm that merged closely related sequences. To assign V, D and J gene segments, CDR3 sequences were aligned to IMGT reference sequences. For a sequence to be retained, a match of at least six nucleotides to both a V gene segment and a J gene segment was required. A rearrangement was called productive if the CDR3 had no stop codons and remained in frame with V and J, and every other rearrangement was called non-productive. CDR3 was defined according to IMGT convention as the region running from the second conserved V-encoded cysteine to the conserved J-encoded phenylalanine. The earlier analysis of a few hundred of the donors excluded sequences that lacked an unambiguous match to a single V gene segment. In an earlier analysis of 500 to 750 of the donors, V segments were called functional above 56.7% productive rearrangements and were called segregating when the between-donor standard deviation exceeded 5%. A statistical classification framework was built for diagnosing cytomegalovirus status from the catalog of TCR beta chain sequences. V and J gene assignment, in a later analysis, came from comparing TCR nucleotide sequences with IMGT/GENE-DB human TR gene sequences. Using the TCRdist pipeline, a later analysis assigned CDR3 sequences along with most-parsimonious VDJ recombination scenarios. In a later analysis, every TCR beta chain was defined by the combination of its CDR3 amino acid sequence and its V-gene family, and reads without a unique V-gene family were dropped. As a way to deal with suspected cross-contamination and a sequencing artifact, a later analysis dropped roughly 620 nucleotide sequences that were highly shared and had low generation probability. For each public chain, a later analysis derived a clonal expansion index from normalized ranks of inferred template counts within each repertoire. In a later analysis, generation probabilities were computed with a VDJ recombination model fitted to out-of-frame rearrangements, and the resulting probabilities were checked against IGoR. In a later analysis, hypergeometric tests were used to score TCR-TCR, TCR-HLA and TCR-CMV co-occurrence, with a repertoire-size bias correction applied to TCR pairs. In a later analysis, false discovery rates were estimated by permuting HLA or CMV assignments 20 times. A later analysis grouped co-occurring TCRs with DBSCAN, adding TCRdist sequence similarity when clustering within HLA-allele-positive subsets. For co-occurrence clustering, repertoires with fewer than 30,000 or more than 120,000 public chains were excluded, along with a handful of repertoires with anomalous nucleotide sharing. TCRdb obtained this table from immuneACCESS and retained in-frame rearrangements with V and J assigned. These tables miss some clones; where compared with another copy, unresolved V genes account for less than half of the shortfall, and the remainder is unexplained. The V and J calls and the clone size are those of that table, but D and trimming were determined from the DNA. The sample table gives 96,000 or so clones. The ten largest clones add up to approximately 5.7% of the sample.

In total, 630 or so healthy bone marrow donors made up the cohort. All cohort members were sampled while nominally healthy, although unrecorded immune exposures were likely present. The donor was CMV seropositive and belonged to the group of some 290 seropositive cohort members. A peripheral blood sample was collected from each donor, and TCR beta sequencing was performed on peripheral blood mononuclear cells. Genomic DNA was extracted from the blood cell samples with the Qiagen DNeasy Blood Extraction Kit. The CDR3, cysteine through phenylalanine, is 17 amino acids long. This entry keeps only the CDR3 DNA: 51 bases, framed from base 1. CDR1 and CDR2 were assigned from the germline V gene (reference sequence) as LNHDA and SQIVND. Ends trimmed: V by 2 bases, J by 2 bases; bases unmatched to a gene: 7.

The sample was PBMCs. The rearrangement joined TRBV19 to TRBJ1-5, with 9 central nucleotides matching TRBD1. The receptor was isolated from a girl aged 5-17 years in good health and CMV-seropositive. The DNA reads as follows: TGTGCCAGTAGTATACCCTCGACAGGGGGAGGCAATCAGCCCCAGCATTTT. The resulting protein is CASSIPSTGGGNQPQHF.